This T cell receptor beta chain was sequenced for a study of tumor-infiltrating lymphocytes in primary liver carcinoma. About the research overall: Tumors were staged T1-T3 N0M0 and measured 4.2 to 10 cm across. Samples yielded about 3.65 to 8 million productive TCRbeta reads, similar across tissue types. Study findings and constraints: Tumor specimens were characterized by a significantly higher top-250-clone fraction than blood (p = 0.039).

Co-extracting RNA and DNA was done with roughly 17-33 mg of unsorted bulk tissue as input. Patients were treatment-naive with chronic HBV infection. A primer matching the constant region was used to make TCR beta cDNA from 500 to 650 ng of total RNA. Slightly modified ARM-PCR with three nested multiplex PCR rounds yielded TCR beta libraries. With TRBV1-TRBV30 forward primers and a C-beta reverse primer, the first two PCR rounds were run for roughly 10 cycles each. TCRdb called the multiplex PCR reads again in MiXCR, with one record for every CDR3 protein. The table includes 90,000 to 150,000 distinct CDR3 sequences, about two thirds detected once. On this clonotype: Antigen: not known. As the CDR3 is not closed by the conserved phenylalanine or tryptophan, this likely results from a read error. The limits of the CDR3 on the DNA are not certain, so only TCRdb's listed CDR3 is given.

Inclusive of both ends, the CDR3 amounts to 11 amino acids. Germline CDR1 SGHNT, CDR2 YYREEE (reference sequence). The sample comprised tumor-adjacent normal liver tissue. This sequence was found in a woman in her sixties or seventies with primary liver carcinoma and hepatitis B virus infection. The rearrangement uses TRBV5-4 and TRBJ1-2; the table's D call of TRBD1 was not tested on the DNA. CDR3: CASSPGDGCTL.